This T cell receptor beta chain was recovered during a study of T cells in Graves' hyperthyroidism and ophthalmopathy. Study-wide context: The blood sample was taken at first diagnosis, before treatment began.

In this sample, this clonotype turned up a few times. The CDR3 is made up of 15 amino acids. V was shortened by 6 bases and J by 0 bases, with 12 bases between the two germline ends. Looked up from germline, CDR1 is SNHLY and CDR2 is FYNNEI. The TCR beta CDR3 regions underwent amplification using RNA transcripts as the source. An initial round of RT-PCR targeting the TCR CDR3 relied on the HTBI primer set. TCRdb re-called the multiplex PCR reads with MiXCR, one entry per CDR3 protein. The profile shows under 400,000 distinct CDR3 sequences, about 15% of them singletons. Sequenced sample: blood. The receptor was derived from a man aged 25-45 years with Graves' hyperthyroidism. V usage is TRBV2 and J usage is TRBJ1-3; TRBD1 is a possible D gene (5 bases). In DNA form, the CDR3 reads TGTGCCAGCAGGGGCAGGGTGCTCTCTGGAAACACCATATATTTT. Amino acids: CASRGRVLSGNTIYF.